These 18 T cell receptor beta chains originate from one sample sequenced in a study of T cell repertoires in cytomegalovirus infection (dated by TCRdb to between 2019 and 2020). These receptors lack a known antigen. What the treatment or condition label conveys for this sample: in vitro stimulation with specific CMV peptide epitopes to enrich CMV-specific T cells. Sequencing instrument: Illumina HiSeq 1500. TCRdb cleaned the public reads at Q25 with fastp, built clones with MiXCR and kept in-frame beta chains. Each CDR3 protein gets just one entry, which takes the most common genes and DNA from the rows behind it. Across this sample there are some 940,000 distinct CDR3 sequences, with roughly 31% seen only once. The biggest ten clones account for around 15% of the sample. This material consisted of cultured CD8+ T cells from PBMCs, taken from culture after CMV antigen stimulation. These TCRs come from a human donor in good health (CMV status not recorded). Some clones in this sample may be carry-over from other donors' samples.

The chain employs TRBV5-3 and TRBJ2-7, with 7 positions matching TRBD1. TRBV5-3 is an open reading frame whose function is uncertain. The CDR3 totals 14 residues. V dropped 8 bases and J dropped 3; count of bases not matched to a gene: 11. CDR3: CASRSGTDFYEQYF. CDR3 nucleotide sequence: TGTGCCAGCAGATCCGGGACAGATTTCTACGAGCAGTACTTC.

This clonotype was seen a few times. The V gene is TRBV13, the J gene TRBJ2-7, with 7 positions matching TRBD2. With 5 bases clipped from V and 3 bases from J, the junction kept 4 bases outside the gene matches. The CDR3 has 13 amino acids. Per the germline V gene, CDR1 is PRHDT and CDR2 is FYEKMQ (reference sequence). CDR3 loop: CASSAGRDYEQYV. The CDR3 DNA follows: TGTGCCAGCAGCGCTGGGAGGGACTACGAGCAGTACGTC.

The V gene is TRBV6-6, the J gene TRBJ1-1; D remains unclear. Per germline, CDR1 MNHNY and CDR2 SVGAGI (reference sequence). CDR3 length equals 15 residues. Trimming took 2 bases from V and 5 from J, leaving 15 bases between them. This chain's CDR3 is CASSYHDGLWTEAFF. In DNA, the CDR3 is TGTGCCAGCAGTTACCACGACGGGCTGTGGACTGAAGCTTTCTTT.

Comments on this clonotype: Since a much larger clone is just one base distant, this may be a read error. The chain combines TRBV7-9 with TRBJ2-7; TRBD2 is a possible D gene (6 bases). From germline, CDR1 is SEHNR and CDR2 FQNEAQ (reference sequence). The V end lost 11 bases, the J end lost 1 base, and 18 bases lay between the germline ends. The CDR3 sequence is 14 residues long. The CDR3 DNA sequence: TGTGCCTGCACAAACCTTAGCGGTTCCTACGAGCAGTACTTC. Translated: CACTNLSGSYEQYF.

This clonotype was counted many times. The chain joins TRBV7-8 to TRBJ2-1; possible D gene TRBD2, 6 bases. Between the trimmed V and J ends, which lost 3 bases and 8 bases, there was a span of 20 bases. Looked up from germline, CDR1 is SGHVS and CDR2 is FQNEAQ. The CDR3 is made up of 16 amino acids. In nucleotides, the CDR3 is TGTGCCAGCAGCTTGAATGGGGCGGGGCGCGTCCATGAGCAGTTCTTC. Protein product: CASSLNGAGRVHEQFF.

In its sample, this clonotype was seen many times. The J gene is TRBJ1-1, the V gene TRBV12-3 or TRBV12-4; D possibly corresponds to TRBD1 (6 bases). This CDR3 contains 13 residues. Trimming stripped 6 bases from V and 4 bases from J, with 12 bases between. Here the CDR3 DNA reads TGTGCCAGCAGGGACGGGGGGGCCACTGAAGCTTTCTTT. Its protein is CASRDGGATEAFF.

This clonotype was counted only a few times. The V call is TRBV6-5, the J call TRBJ2-1; the D call may be TRBD1 or TRBD2 (5 bases each). The CDR3 length is 17 residues. The V end lost 0 bases, the J end lost 10 bases, and 22 bases lay between the germline ends. Germline-derived CDR1 and CDR2 are MNHEY and SVGAGI. CDR3 region: CASSYSMRLAGTPEQFF. As DNA, the CDR3 is TGTGCCAGCAGTTACTCGATGAGGCTGGCCGGGACGCCGGAGCAGTTCTTC.

There are many counts of this clonotype. The chain is built from TRBV7-6 and TRBJ2-7, with TRBD2 identical over 9 bases. This CDR3 has 16 amino acids. V was pared by 3 bases and J by 3 bases, with 9 bases of the junction left unmatched. The germline CDR1 and CDR2 sequences are SGHVS and FNYEAQ. CDR3 region: CASSFSAGGPFYEQYV. CDR3 in DNA: TGTGCCAGCAGCTTCAGCGCGGGGGGGCCGTTCTACGAGCAGTACGTC.

The chain links TRBV20-1 to TRBJ1-4; 7 bases match TRBD1. V lost 3 bases to trimming and J lost 5 bases; unmatched junction nucleotides: 9. The CDR3 extends over 15 amino acids. Looked up from germline, CDR1 is DFQATT and CDR2 is SNEGSKA (reference sequence). CDR3 sequence (DNA): TGCAGTGCTAGGGAAAGGACAGGCTGGAATGAAAAACTGTTTTTT. It translates to CSARERTGWNEKLFF.

This clonotype was seen a few times. V is TRBV4-3 and J is TRBJ2-5, with a weak D call TRBD1 (7 bases). CDR3 length: 15 residues. Trimming took 4 bases from V and 5 from J, leaving 17 bases between them. Per germline, CDR1 LGHNA and CDR2 YSLEER. CDR3 DNA sequence: TGCGCCAGCAGCCCAGGGGGGACTTCCGCGGAGACCCAGTACTTC. Encoded protein: CASSPGGTSAETQYF.

This sequence joins TRBV6-1 and TRBJ2-1; unclear D gene. CDR1 MNHNS and CDR2 SASEGT come from the germline V gene. Trimming took 4 bases from V and 10 from J, leaving 8 bases between them. This CDR3 region has 11 residues. CDR3 coding DNA: TGTGCCAGCAGTGCTCAGCCGGAGCAGTTCTTC. Residues: CASSAQPEQFF.

This clonotype was counted between two and nine times. The V gene is TRBV6-1, the J gene TRBJ2-7; 8 bases align to TRBD1. This CDR3 is built from 15 residues. Germline-derived CDR1 and CDR2 are MNHNS and SASEGT. The trim removed 6 bases at V and 4 bases at J, leaving 11 bases unmatched. Here the CDR3 DNA reads TGTGCCAGCAGCCCCGACAGGGGTGGTTGGTACGAGCAGTACTTC. Its protein is CASSPDRGGWYEQYF.

V is TRBV4-1 and J is TRBJ2-7; D is ambiguous. Per the germline V gene, CDR1 is MGHRA and CDR2 is YSYEKL. With 1 base removed from V and 3 bases from J, the gap between germline ends came to 10 bases. This CDR3 is built from 14 residues. The CDR3: CASSQGRGNYEQYF. DNA for the CDR3: TGCGCCAGCAGCCAAGGTAGAGGAAACTACGAGCAGTACTTC.

This clonotype has a handful of counts. The CDR3 loop reads CASTDGGIYEQYV. The DNA for the CDR3 is TGTGCCAGCACCGACGGGGGGATCTACGAGCAGTACGTC. The chain uses TRBV7-9 and TRBJ2-7; 7 bases agree with TRBD2. Germline lookup yields CDR1 SEHNR and CDR2 FQNEAQ (reference sequence). The CDR3 is 13 amino acids. V gave up 7 bases and J gave up 3 bases; unmatched junction bases: 6.

This clonotype has ten or more counts. The genes are TRBV7-8 and TRBJ1-5, with D hard to call. The CDR3 totals 15 residues. The V gene lost 2 bases and the J gene lost 0 bases, with 8 bases spanning the gap. Germline CDR1 reads SGHVS; CDR2 reads FQNEAQ. The CDR3 loop reads CASSLLANSNQPQHF. The CDR3 region has the DNA TGTGCCAGCAGCTTACTTGCGAATAGCAATCAGCCCCAGCATTTT.

This clonotype was detected a few times. This chain joins TRBV6-1 and TRBJ2-5, with TRBD1 identical over 9 bases. Germline CDR1 is MNHNS and CDR2 is SASEGT. The CDR3 length is 13 residues. The V and J ends lost 7 bases and 6 bases, in that order; junction bases with no gene match: 6. CDR3 in DNA: TGTGCCAGCAATACAGGGGGCCTACAGACCCAGTACTTC. The encoded protein is CASNTGGLQTQYF.

The chain employs TRBV20-1 and TRBJ1-1; no clear D gene. CDR3 length: 13 amino acids. Germline CDR1 DFQATT, CDR2 SNEGSKA (reference sequence). The V gene lost 0 bases and the J gene lost 1 base, with 6 bases spanning the gap. The CDR3 sequence: CSARDTKNTEAFF. CDR3 bases: TGCAGTGCTAGAGATACTAAGAACACTGAAGCTTTCTTT.

This clonotype was counted ten times or more. The chain links TRBV12-5 to TRBJ1-1; unclear D gene. Trimming took off 6 bases at V and 1 base at J, with 6 bases between the two ends. Germline CDR1 reads LGHNT; CDR2 reads FRNRAP. The CDR3 extends over 12 amino acids. CDR3 sequence: CASGPGNTEAFF. CDR3 bases: TGTGCTAGTGGCCCTGGGAACACTGAAGCTTTCTTT. The variable domain in full, completed from reference TRBV12-5 and TRBJ1-1, reads DARVTQTPRHKVTEMGQEVTMRCQPILGHNTVFWYRQTMMQGLELLAYFRNRAPLDDSGMPKDRFSAEMPDATLATLKIQPSEPRDSAVYFCASGPGNTEAFFGQGTRLTVV.